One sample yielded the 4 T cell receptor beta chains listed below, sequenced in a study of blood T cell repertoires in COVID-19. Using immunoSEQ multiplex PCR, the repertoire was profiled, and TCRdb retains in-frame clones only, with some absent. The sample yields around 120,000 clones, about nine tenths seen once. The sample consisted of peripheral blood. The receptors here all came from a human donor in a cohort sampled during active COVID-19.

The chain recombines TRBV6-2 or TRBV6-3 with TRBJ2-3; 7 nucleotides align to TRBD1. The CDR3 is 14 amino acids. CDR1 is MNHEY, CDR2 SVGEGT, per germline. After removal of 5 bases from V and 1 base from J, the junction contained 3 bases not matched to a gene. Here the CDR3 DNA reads TGTGCCAGCAGTATAGGGGGCGGCACAGATACGCAGTATTTT. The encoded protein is CASSIGGGTDTQYF.

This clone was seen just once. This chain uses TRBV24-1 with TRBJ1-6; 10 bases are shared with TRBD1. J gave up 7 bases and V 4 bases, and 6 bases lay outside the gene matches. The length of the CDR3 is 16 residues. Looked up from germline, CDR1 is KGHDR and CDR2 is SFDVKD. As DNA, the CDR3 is TGTGCCACCAGTGAGCCCCCGGGACAGGGGAATTCACCCCTCCACTTT. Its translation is CATSEPPGQGNSPLHF.

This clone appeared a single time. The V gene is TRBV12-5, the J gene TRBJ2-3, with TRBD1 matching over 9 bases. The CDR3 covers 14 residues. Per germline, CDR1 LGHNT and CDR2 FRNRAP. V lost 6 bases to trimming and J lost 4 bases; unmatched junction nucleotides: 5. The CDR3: CASGKGQGPDTQYF. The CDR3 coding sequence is TGTGCTAGTGGCAAGGGACAGGGCCCAGATACGCAGTATTTT.

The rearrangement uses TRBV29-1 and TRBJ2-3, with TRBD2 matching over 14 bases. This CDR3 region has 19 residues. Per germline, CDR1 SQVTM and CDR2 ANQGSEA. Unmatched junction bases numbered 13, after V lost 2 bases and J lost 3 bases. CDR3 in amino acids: CSVEKGQGLAGGATDTQYF. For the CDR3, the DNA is TGCAGCGTTGAAAAAGGTCAAGGACTAGCGGGAGGAGCGACAGATACGCAGTATTTT.